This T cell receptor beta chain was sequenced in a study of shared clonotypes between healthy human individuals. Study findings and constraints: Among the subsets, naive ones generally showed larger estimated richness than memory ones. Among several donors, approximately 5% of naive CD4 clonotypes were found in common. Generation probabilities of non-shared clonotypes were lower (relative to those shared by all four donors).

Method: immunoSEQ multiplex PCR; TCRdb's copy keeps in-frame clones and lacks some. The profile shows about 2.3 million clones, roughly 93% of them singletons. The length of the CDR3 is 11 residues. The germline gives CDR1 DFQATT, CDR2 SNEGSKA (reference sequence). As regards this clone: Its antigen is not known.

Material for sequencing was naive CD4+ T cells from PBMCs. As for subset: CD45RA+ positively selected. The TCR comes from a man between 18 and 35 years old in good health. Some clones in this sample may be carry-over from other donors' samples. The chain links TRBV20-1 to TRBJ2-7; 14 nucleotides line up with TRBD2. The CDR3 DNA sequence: TGCAGGGGACTAGCGGGAGACGAGCAGTACTTC. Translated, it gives CRGLAGDEQYF.